This is a list of T cell receptor beta chains from one sample in a study of cytomegalovirus exposure and HLA in healthy donors. Data came from immunoSEQ multiplex PCR; TCRdb stores just in-frame clones and leaves some out. The table records around 100,000 clones, 76% of them present only once. The sequencing sample was made of PBMCs. All receptors come from a woman aged 18-30 years in good health and CMV-seropositive. The CDR3 runs from the conserved cysteine through the conserved F or W. D genes are given only for firm matches. Clone size is given for some rows only: seen once, a few or many times, or a class if the clone is expanded.

cdr3_aa	cdr3_nt	v_call	j_call	clone_size	d_call
CASSILAGEYNEQFF	TGTGCCAGCAGCATACTAGCGGGGGAGTACAATGAGCAGTTCTTC	TRBV7-9	TRBJ2-1	once	TRBD2
CAISDSLSGNTIYF	TGTGCCATCAGTGACAGTCTCTCTGGAAACACCATATATTTT	TRBV10-3	TRBJ1-3	.	.
CASRDRGLEQYF	TGTGCCAGCAGGGACAGGGGGCTCGAGCAGTACTTC	TRBV14	TRBJ2-7	few	TRBD1
CASSRGLAGYNEQFF	TGTGCCAGCAGCCGGGGACTAGCGGGCTACAATGAGCAGTTCTTC	TRBV7-3	TRBJ2-1	.	TRBD2
CASSPGQGSYEQYF	TGCGCCAGCAGCCCCGGACAGGGTTCCTACGAGCAGTACTTC	TRBV5-1	TRBJ2-7	.	TRBD1
CASREWDRPYEQYF	TGTGCCAGCAGGGAATGGGACAGGCCCTACGAGCAGTACTTC	TRBV2	TRBJ2-7	.	TRBD1
CASSETLASDTQYF	TGTGCCAGCAGTGAGACGTTAGCCTCAGATACGCAGTATTTT	TRBV6-1	TRBJ2-3	.	.
CASSLGGKTGNTIYF	TGTGCCAGCAGTTTAGGGGGTAAAACTGGAAACACCATATATTTT	TRBV6-5	TRBJ1-3	.	.
CASSSQGHYGYTF	TGTGCCAGCAGTTCCCAGGGGCACTATGGCTACACCTTC	TRBV6-6	TRBJ1-2	once	.
CASSLAAGESYNEQFF	TGTGCCAGCAGTTTAGCGGCGGGAGAATCCTACAATGAGCAGTTCTTC	TRBV27	TRBJ2-1	.	TRBD2
CASSHSGRAYEQYF	TGTGCCAGCAGCCACAGCGGGAGGGCCTACGAGCAGTACTTC	TRBV14	TRBJ2-7	few	TRBD2
CASSLVAGVGDTQYF	TGTGCCAGCAGCTTAGTAGCGGGAGTAGGGGATACGCAGTATTTT	TRBV5-6	TRBJ2-3	.	TRBD2
CASSTLAGYNEQYF	TGTGCCAGCAGTACACTAGCGGGATATAACGAGCAGTACTTC	TRBV28	TRBJ2-7	.	TRBD2
CASSYTPEREQYF	TGTGCCAGCAGTTACACCCCGGAGCGCGAGCAGTACTTC	TRBV6-5	TRBJ2-7	.	.
CASSAPTGRGNSPLHF	TGTGCCAGCAGCGCTCCGACAGGAAGGGGGAATTCACCCCTCCACTTT	TRBV9	TRBJ1-6	few	.
CASSPGTSIWETQYF	TGTGCCAGCAGCCCAGGGACTAGCATTTGGGAGACCCAGTACTTC	TRBV7-6	TRBJ2-5	.	TRBD2
CASSLERLAGGGETQYF	TGTGCCAGCAGCTTAGAGAGACTAGCGGGAGGGGGAGAGACCCAGTACTTC	TRBV7-9	TRBJ2-5	.	TRBD2
CAIYPGLSVGQGSTDTQYF	TGTGCCATATATCCCGGACTTAGCGTAGGACAGGGGAGCACAGATACGCAGTATTTT	TRBV10-3	TRBJ2-3	.	TRBD1
CASSAAGGHNEQFF	TGTGCCAGCAGCGCGGCGGGGGGGCACAATGAGCAGTTCTTC	TRBV9	TRBJ2-1	.	TRBD2
CASSGTGQGNYEQYF	TGTGCCAGCAGCGGAACGGGACAGGGAAACTACGAGCAGTACTTC	TRBV5-6	TRBJ2-7	.	TRBD1
CAISGTGMTYEQYF	TGTGCCATCAGTGGGACAGGGATGACCTACGAGCAGTACTTC	TRBV10-3	TRBJ2-7	.	TRBD1
CASSIGGTETQYF	TGTGCCAGTAGTATCGGAGGGACAGAGACCCAGTACTTC	TRBV19	TRBJ2-5	.	.
CASSRDRESYEQYF	TGTGCCAGCAGCCGGGACAGGGAGTCCTACGAGCAGTACTTC	TRBV5-4	TRBJ2-7	once	TRBD1
CASRITQEAGELFF	TGTGCCAGCAGAATAACCCAGGAGGCCGGGGAGCTGTTTTTT	TRBV27	TRBJ2-2	few	.
CASSVSSVTGELFF	TGCGCCAGCAGCGTATCTAGCGTCACCGGGGAGCTGTTTTTT	TRBV5-1	TRBJ2-2	.	.
CASSPLARRQGPYEQYF	TGTGCCAGCAGCCCCCTGGCCCGCCGACAGGGACCCTACGAGCAGTACTTC	TRBV11-2	TRBJ2-7	.	TRBD1
CATSRLPQNEAFF	TGTGCCACCAGCAGACTCCCCCAGAATGAAGCTTTCTTT	TRBV15	TRBJ1-1	.	.
CASSFGGLHNEQFF	TGTGCCAGCAGTTTCGGGGGTCTCCACAATGAGCAGTTCTTC	TRBV6-5	TRBJ2-1	.	.
CASSLRGSGNTIYF	TGTGCCAGCAGCTTAAGGGGCTCTGGAAACACCATATATTTT	TRBV5-8	TRBJ1-3	.	.
CASSKARTGTSGIGLPEQYF	TGTGCCAGCAGCAAAGCCCGAACCGGGACTAGCGGAATCGGCCTGCCCGAGCAGTACTTC	TRBV21-1	TRBJ2-7	.	.
CASSPAGNYGYTF	TGTGCCAGCAGCCCAGCAGGGAACTATGGCTACACCTTC	TRBV5-6	TRBJ1-2	.	.
CASLRGAWEGYF	TGTGCCAGCTTGAGGGGGGCCTGGGAGGGGTACTTC	TRBV6-7	TRBJ2-5	once	.
CASSILTGLSGYTF	TGTGCCAGTAGTATTCTAACAGGGTTGAGTGGCTACACCTTC	TRBV19	TRBJ1-2	once	.
CASSQIGTYNEQFF	TGTGCCAGCTCACAAATCGGGACCTACAATGAGCAGTTCTTC	TRBV18	TRBJ2-1	.	.
CASSYSQASGSPQYF	TGTGCCAGCAGTTACTCTCAGGCTAGCGGGAGTCCCCAGTACTTC	TRBV6-5	TRBJ2-5	.	TRBD2
CASSELRGPFIRVSYEQYF	TGTGCCAGCAGTGAATTACGAGGCCCCTTCATCCGAGTCTCCTACGAGCAGTACTTC	TRBV6-1	TRBJ2-7	.	.
CSARRGGEAFF	TGCAGTGCTCGACGGGGGGGTGAAGCTTTCTTT	TRBV20-1	TRBJ1-1	.	.
CASSLGTSYEQYF	TGTGCCAGCAGCCTCGGGACTAGCTACGAGCAGTACTTC	TRBV11-1	TRBJ2-7	.	TRBD2
CASSYTGGSTEAFF	TGTGCCAGCAGTTACACAGGGGGAAGCACTGAAGCTTTCTTT	TRBV27	TRBJ1-1	.	TRBD1
CASSVGLAGGGGETQYF	TGTGCCAGCAGCGTGGGACTAGCGGGGGGAGGGGGAGAGACCCAGTACTTC	TRBV9	TRBJ2-5	.	TRBD2
CASSSQGHEQYF	TGCGCCAGCAGCTCCCAGGGTCACGAGCAGTACTTC	TRBV5-1	TRBJ2-7	.	.
CASSSTGGLNEQFF	TGTGCCAGCAGCTCCACAGGCGGCTTGAATGAGCAGTTCTTC	TRBV7-3	TRBJ2-1	once	.
CASRTRRAPNSPLHF	TGTGCCAGTCGGACTCGGAGGGCGCCTAATTCACCCCTCCACTTT	TRBV19	TRBJ1-6	few	.
CASSLGGEQYF	TGTGCCAGCAGCTTAGGCGGCGAGCAGTACTTC	TRBV5-6	TRBJ2-7	.	.
CASSARGNNQPQHF	TGTGCCAGCTCCGCCAGGGGAAACAATCAGCCCCAGCATTTT	TRBV18	TRBJ1-5	once	.
CASSEAGGQGLNNYGYTF	TGTGCCAGCAGTGAAGCCGGGGGACAGGGGCTGAATAACTATGGCTACACCTTC	TRBV2	TRBJ1-2	.	TRBD1
CASSVFSQAGVVNEQFF	TGTGCCAGCAGCGTATTTTCCCAAGCGGGAGTGGTCAATGAGCAGTTCTTC	TRBV9	TRBJ2-1	.	TRBD2
CASSPPGTGTGELFF	TGCGCCAGCAGCCCACCCGGGACAGGGACCGGGGAGCTGTTTTTT	TRBV4-1	TRBJ2-2	medium-sized	TRBD1
CASSPGTGRYGYTF	TGTGCCAGCAGCCCAGGGACAGGGCGCTATGGCTACACCTTC	TRBV7-9	TRBJ1-2	.	TRBD1
CASSQPTGDGEAFF	TGCGCCAGCAGCCAACCGACAGGGGATGGTGAAGCTTTCTTT	TRBV4-1	TRBJ1-1	few	TRBD1
CASSEYRYSGANVLTF	TGCGCCAGCAGTGAATACAGATACTCTGGGGCCAACGTCCTGACTTTC	TRBV10-2	TRBJ2-6	.	.
CASSLALQARETQYF	TGTGCCAGCAGCTTAGCGCTACAGGCGAGGGAGACCCAGTACTTC	TRBV7-8	TRBJ2-5	once	.
CASSYNRGFGELFF	TGTGCCAGCAGTTACAACAGGGGCTTCGGGGAGCTGTTTTTT	TRBV6-5	TRBJ2-2	.	TRBD1
CASIRGTPELDNEQFF	TGCGCCAGCATCCGAGGGACACCGGAGCTGGACAATGAGCAGTTCTTC	TRBV10-1	TRBJ2-1	.	.
CSVVGTSGSIDTQYF	TGCAGCGTTGTTGGGACTAGCGGGAGTATAGATACGCAGTATTTT	TRBV29-1	TRBJ2-3	.	TRBD2